Below are 21 T cell receptor beta chains sequenced from a single sample in a study of T cell responses to AZD1222 COVID-19 vaccine. Data came from immunoSEQ multiplex PCR; TCRdb stores just in-frame clones and leaves some out. The sample holds 90,000 to 150,000 clones; over 75% are singletons and the top ten take around 3.5%. Source: peripheral blood, taken on day 0 of AZD1222 vaccination. Receptors were obtained from an adult in good health.

CDR3 sequence (DNA): TGTGCCAGCAGAATGACAGGGGCGGATTCACCCCTCCACTTT. It specifies CASRMTGADSPLHF. The gene calls are TRBV2 and TRBJ1-6, with 8 bases aligning to TRBD1. The CDR3 length is 14 residues. Germline V gene sequence: CDR1 SNHLY, CDR2 FYNNEI. Trimming took 6 bases from V and 8 from J; bases not matched to a gene: 6.

V and J are TRBV18 and TRBJ2-5; D is unresolved. V was clipped by 1 base and J by 1 base, with 7 bases between them. CDR1 KGHSH and CDR2 LQKENI come from the germline V gene. The CDR3 totals 14 residues. The CDR3 sequence: CASSPRRLQETQYF. DNA for the CDR3: TGTGCCAGCTCACCACGTCGTCTCCAAGAGACCCAGTACTTC.

The V call is TRBV4-2, the J call TRBJ1-1; 7 bases are a match to TRBD1. Germline assignment: CDR1 LGHNA and CDR2 YNFKEQ. The CDR3 covers 17 residues. Trimming cost V 1 base and J 2 bases; bases outside gene matches: 10. Here the CDR3 reads CASSQAGQRGGNTEAFF. CDR3 nucleotide sequence: TGTGCCAGCAGCCAAGCGGGACAGAGGGGGGGTAACACTGAAGCTTTCTTT.

This chain uses TRBV7-8 with TRBJ1-3; 8 nucleotides align to TRBD1. This CDR3 has 15 amino acids. The germline CDR1 and CDR2 sequences are SGHVS and FQNEAQ. V was pared by 1 base and J by 1 base, with 0 bases of the junction left unmatched. This CDR3 reads CASSLGQGSGNTIYF. The CDR3 nucleotides are TGTGCCAGCAGCTTAGGACAGGGGTCTGGAAACACCATATATTTT. The full variable domain, its missing parts supplied by reference TRBV7-8 and TRBJ1-3, is GAGVSQSPRYKVAKRGQDVALRCDPISGHVSLFWYQQALGQGPEFLTYFQNEAQLDKSGLPSDRFFAERPEGSVSTLKIQRTQQEDSAVYLCASSLGQGSGNTIYFGEGSWLTVV.

V usage is TRBV3-1 (or the pseudogene TRBV3-2) and J usage is TRBJ1-2; no reliable D call. The V end lost 3 bases, the J end lost 3 bases, and 5 bases lay between the germline ends. Germline lookup yields CDR1 LGHDT and CDR2 YNNKEL (reference sequence). The CDR3 has 12 amino acids. The CDR3 protein is CASSQTYYGYTF. In DNA form, the CDR3 reads TGTGCCAGCAGCCAGACGTACTATGGCTACACCTTC.

In this sample, this clone turned up a few times. The gene calls are TRBV6-5 and TRBJ1-6; 10 nucleotides align to TRBD1. CDR1 and CDR2 (germline): MNHEY, SVGAGI. The junction had 5 bases not matched to a gene; V was cut back by 8 bases and J by 7 bases. This CDR3 contains 14 residues. The CDR3 spells CASRQGAENSPLHF. In nucleotides, the CDR3 is TGTGCCAGCCGACAGGGGGCGGAAAATTCACCCCTCCACTTT.

This rearrangement joins TRBV19 to TRBJ1-5, with 10 nucleotides matching TRBD1. Germline lookup yields CDR1 LNHDA and CDR2 SQIVND (reference sequence). This CDR3 comprises 15 residues. V gave up 9 bases and J gave up 4 bases; unmatched junction bases: 9. This CDR3 reads CASKARDRGNQPQHF. The DNA of the CDR3 is TGTGCCAGCAAAGCCCGGGACAGGGGTAATCAGCCCCAGCATTTT.

The rearrangement joins TRBV6-1 to TRBJ1-2; D not resolved. Germline-derived CDR1 and CDR2 are MNHNS and SASEGT. Trimming shortened V by 3 bases and J by 4 bases, and 15 bases separated the two germline ends. There are 15 residues in the CDR3. The CDR3 loop reads CASSDPPSGFYGYTF. DNA of the CDR3: TGTGCCAGCAGTGATCCCCCCAGCGGGTTCTATGGCTACACCTTC.

The rearrangement joins TRBV7-3 to TRBJ1-1; D remains unclear. The CDR3 runs 13 residues. The V and J ends lost 4 bases and 4 bases respectively, with 10 bases between them. Germline-derived CDR1 and CDR2 are SGHTA and FQGTGA. CDR3 sequence: CASSSPLGTEAFF. In nucleotides, the CDR3 is TGTGCCAGCAGCTCTCCCTTGGGCACTGAAGCTTTCTTT.

V gene TRBV19 combines with J gene TRBJ2-5; a weak D match, TRBD1 (5 bases). V was pared by 6 bases and J by 5 bases, with 16 bases between. The length of the CDR3 is 14 residues. The germline gives CDR1 LNHDA, CDR2 SQIVND (reference sequence). The CDR3, as DNA: TGTGCCAGTAGGTCCCAGGGATTCGAGGAGACCCAGTACTTC. Translation: CASRSQGFEETQYF.

This chain links TRBV2 with TRBJ1-4; maybe TRBD1 (5 bases). There are 14 residues in the CDR3. The germline gives CDR1 SNHLY, CDR2 FYNNEI. The V end lost 10 bases, the J end lost 5 bases, and 17 bases lay between the germline ends. The CDR3 spells CATKTGTANEKLFF. The CDR3 bases are TGTGCCACGAAAACCGGGACCGCGAATGAAAAACTGTTTTTT.

The chain uses TRBV5-6 and TRBJ1-5; D gene ambiguous. CDR1 is SGHDT, CDR2 YYEEEE, per germline. Trimming took off 2 bases at V and 7 bases at J, with 10 bases between the two ends. The CDR3 is 13 amino acids. The CDR3 nucleotides are TGTGCCAGCAGCTTCGACATGTCGCAGCCCCAGCATTTT. As protein: CASSFDMSQPQHF.

The chain couples TRBV18 to TRBJ1-5; TRBD1 is a possible D gene (5 bases). Deletions cut 1 base from V and 5 bases from J, with 9 bases between. CDR3 length: 14 residues. From germline, CDR1 is KGHSH and CDR2 LQKENI. This CDR3 is CASSPRGDDQPQHF. As DNA, the CDR3 is TGTGCCAGCTCACCACGGGGGGACGATCAGCCCCAGCATTTT.

V usage is TRBV2 and J usage is TRBJ2-7; 7 bases map to TRBD1. Germline V gene lookup returns CDR1 SNHLY and CDR2 FYNNEI. The CDR3 covers 14 residues. The J segment lost 2 bases and the V segment lost 6 bases, leaving 7 bases of the junction unmatched. The DNA for the CDR3 is TGTGCCAGCAGAAGACAGGGAGTTGCCTACGAGCAGTACTTC. Translating it yields CASRRQGVAYEQYF.

CDR3 nucleotide sequence: TGTGCCAGCAAGGAGGGGAGCTCTGGAAACACCATATATTTT. Amino acids: CASKEGSSGNTIYF. V usage is TRBV28 and J usage is TRBJ1-3, with a tentative D call TRBD1 (5 bases). V lost 7 bases to trimming and J lost 0 bases, with 10 bases between them. The V gene's germline CDR1 is MDHEN and CDR2 SYDVKM. This CDR3 has 14 amino acids.

The chain joins TRBV2 to TRBJ2-2; D may correspond to TRBD1 or TRBD2 (5 bases each). The germline V and J ends were trimmed by 5 bases and 6 bases, with 16 bases remaining between them. Germline assignment: CDR1 SNHLY and CDR2 FYNNEI. This CDR3 has 15 residues. CDR3 coding DNA: TGTGCCAGCAGTAGGGAGAAAGGGGTGTCCGGGGAGCTGTTTTTT. It translates to CASSREKGVSGELFF.

The V and J genes are TRBV6-5 and TRBJ2-5; D gene unclear. The CDR3 loop spans 13 amino acids. Trimming stripped 8 bases from V and 2 bases from J, with 12 bases between. Germline CDR1 is MNHEY and CDR2 is SVGAGI. The CDR3, as DNA: TGTGCCAGCGGGTGGCAGGCTCAAGAGACCCAGTACTTC. Translated, it gives CASGWQAQETQYF.

The chain is built from TRBV5-4 and TRBJ1-6; D ambiguous. CDR3 size: 15 residues. Germline CDR1 is SGHNT and CDR2 is YYREEE (reference sequence). Trimming pared 5 bases from V and 10 bases from J, leaving 19 bases between. CDR3 DNA sequence: TGTGCCAGCAGACAGAACAATTGGGCGGCCTCACCCCTCCACTTT. Protein sequence: CASRQNNWAASPLHF.

The rearrangement joins TRBV7-2 to TRBJ2-2, with D unresolved. The V gene lost 1 base and the J gene lost 8 bases, with 5 bases spanning the gap. CDR1 SGHTA and CDR2 FQGNSA come from the germline V gene. This CDR3 has 12 amino acids. CDR3 nucleotides: TGTGCCAGCAGCTTAGGTTGGGGGGAGCTGTTTTTT. Its protein is CASSLGWGELFF.

This clone was seen a single time. The chain has TRBV3-1 (or the pseudogene TRBV3-2) and TRBJ1-2; D uncertain. The germline CDR1 and CDR2 sequences are LGHDT and YNNKEL (reference sequence). The CDR3 extends over 15 amino acids. V was trimmed by 4 bases and J by 4 bases, leaving 16 bases between them. CDR3 sequence (DNA): TGTGCCAGCAGCCCGCGACGGTGGTACTTCTATGGCTACACCTTC. Protein product: CASSPRRWYFYGYTF.

The chain carries TRBV15 and TRBJ1-5; D call uncertain. Germline V gene sequence: CDR1 LNHNV, CDR2 YYDKDF (reference sequence). Trimming shortened V by 1 base and J by 0 bases, and 19 bases separated the two germline ends. The CDR3 loop spans 19 amino acids. Here the CDR3 DNA reads TGTGCCACCAGCAGAGTGGTGGCGAGGGCTCAGGATAGCAATCAGCCCCAGCATTTT. This codes for CATSRVVARAQDSNQPQHF.